What follows are 17 T cell receptor beta chains derived from one specimen sequenced in a study of shared clonotypes between healthy human individuals. The table came from immunoSEQ multiplex PCR; TCRdb's copy has only in-frame clones and leaves some out. The data contain approximately 2,000,000 clones, less than 95% of them singletons. The sample comprised naive CD4+ T cells from PBMCs. Subset reported: CD45RA+ positively selected. Receptors originate from a man aged 18-30 years in good health. Some clones in this sample may be carry-over from other donors' samples.

There are a few counts of this clone. The identical CDR3 is also encoded by other nucleotide sequences in the sample. The chain couples TRBV7-9 to TRBJ1-1; D gene ambiguous. Trimming took off 5 bases at V and 1 base at J, with 8 bases between the two ends. Germline V gene lookup returns CDR1 SEHNR and CDR2 FQNEAQ (reference sequence). This CDR3 has 13 amino acids. CDR3 nucleotides: TGTGCCAGCAGCCTGACACAGAACACTGAAGCTTTCTTT. Amino acids: CASSLTQNTEAFF.

V and J are TRBV4-3 and TRBJ2-7; 7 bases match TRBD2. CDR1 and CDR2 from the germline V gene are LGHNA and YSLEER. V shed 5 bases, J shed 1 base, and the junction held 8 bases outside the gene matches. The CDR3 length is 15 residues. CDR3 sequence (DNA): TGCGCCAGCAGCGATTGCGGGAGTACATCCTACGAGCAGTACTTC. Residues: CASSDCGSTSYEQYF.

The chain is built from TRBV27 and TRBJ1-1, with D maybe TRBD1 (6 bases). The CDR3 totals 15 residues. Germline assignment: CDR1 MNHEY and CDR2 SMNVEV (reference sequence). V dropped 5 bases and J dropped 5 bases, with 18 bases sitting between them. Here the CDR3 reads CASSPSGVLGTEAFF. CDR3 nucleotide sequence: TGTGCCAGCAGTCCCTCAGGGGTACTGGGAACTGAAGCTTTCTTT.

A word on this clone: Within the sample, other DNA sequences also encode this same CDR3. This rearrangement joins TRBV28 to TRBJ2-2; D not certain. Germline CDR1 is MDHEN and CDR2 is SYDVKM. V lost 3 bases and J 2 bases, leaving 4 bases between the germline ends. The CDR3 totals 13 residues. The CDR3 DNA follows: TGTGCCAGCAGTTTTGGAAACACCGGGGAGCTGTTTTTT. This gives the protein CASSFGNTGELFF.

V usage is TRBV5-6 and J usage is TRBJ1-1; D ambiguous. The CDR3 contains 14 residues. Trimming took 1 base from V and 5 from J, leaving 12 bases between them. Germline values: CDR1 SGHDT, CDR2 YYEEEE. This CDR3 reads CASSLQPVGTEAFF. The CDR3 nucleotides read TGTGCCAGCAGCTTGCAGCCGGTTGGGACTGAAGCTTTCTTT.

J is TRBJ2-7 and V is TRBV28; 8 nucleotides line up with TRBD2. CDR1 is MDHEN and CDR2 is SYDVKM in the germline V gene. The CDR3 consists of 15 residues. Unmatched junction bases numbered 9, after V lost 7 bases and J lost 1 base. The CDR3 protein is CASTTGGGGSYEQYF. The CDR3 nucleotides read TGTGCCAGCACCACCGGGGGGGGAGGGTCCTACGAGCAGTACTTC.

This clone was found once. The CDR3 sequence: CASLTSGRANEQFF. CDR3 DNA sequence: TGTGCCAGCCTAACTAGCGGGAGGGCAAATGAGCAGTTCTTC. The chain combines TRBV28 with TRBJ2-1; 13 nucleotides line up with TRBD2. The CDR3 loop spans 14 amino acids. Per the germline V gene, CDR1 is MDHEN and CDR2 is SYDVKM. The V segment lost 8 bases and the J segment 7 bases; nucleotides outside the gene matches: 5.

This sequence joins TRBV15 and TRBJ1-2; tentatively, D is TRBD1 (6 bases). Germline CDR1 LNHNV, CDR2 YYDKDF (reference sequence). The CDR3 is made up of 14 amino acids. The ends were cut back, 6 bases at V and 4 bases at J, with 15 bases in the middle. As DNA, the CDR3 is TGTGCCACCAGTTCTTGGGGGCCGTTCTATGGCTACACCTTC. This codes for CATSSWGPFYGYTF.

The chain joins TRBV14 to TRBJ2-1, with D tentatively TRBD2 (6 bases). The germline V and J ends were trimmed by 3 bases and 4 bases, with 22 bases remaining between them. The CDR3 length is 18 residues. CDR1 and CDR2 from the germline V gene are SGHDN and FVKESK. CDR3 coding DNA: TGTGCCAGCAGCCATGTTTCCGCCTTTCGGGACTTATACAATGAGCAGTTCTTC. Translation: CASSHVSAFRDLYNEQFF.

DNA of the CDR3: TGTGCCAGCCTCCTCTCACGGACTTACAATGAGCAGTTCTTC. This encodes CASLLSRTYNEQFF. The chain carries TRBV2 and TRBJ2-1; TRBD2 is a possible D gene (5 bases). From germline, CDR1 is SNHLY and CDR2 FYNNEI. With 8 bases removed from V and 4 bases from J, the gap between germline ends came to 15 bases. This CDR3 has 14 amino acids. The full variable domain, rest sourced from reference TRBV2 and TRBJ2-1, is EPEVTQTPSHQVTQMGQEVILRCVPISNHLYFYWYRQILGQKVEFLVSFYNNEISEKSEIFDDQFSVERPDGSNFTLKIRSTKLEDSAMYFCASLLSRTYNEQFFGPGTRLTVL.

The chain couples TRBV6-5 to TRBJ2-3; TRBD1 matches at 10 bases. Germline CDR1 and CDR2: MNHEY and SVGAGI. This CDR3 spans 13 amino acids. CDR3 sequence reads: CAAKDRGINTQYF. DNA of the CDR3: TGTGCAGCAAAGGACAGGGGGATTAATACGCAGTATTTT.

The chain carries TRBV19 and TRBJ2-7; perhaps TRBD2 as D (5 bases). Trimming stripped 2 bases from V and 6 bases from J, with 17 bases between. There are 15 residues in the CDR3. Germline V gives CDR1 LNHDA, CDR2 SQIVND (reference sequence). The CDR3 nucleotides are TGTGCCAGTAGTATATCGCATCCTCGGGGAACCGAGCAGTACTTC. The encoded protein is CASSISHPRGTEQYF. The full variable domain, with the rest looked up from reference TRBV19 and TRBJ2-7, is DGGITQSPKYLFRKEGQNVTLSCEQNLNHDAMYWYRQDPGQGLRLIYYSQIVNDFQKGDIAEGYSVSREKKESFPLTVTSAQKNPTAFYLCASSISHPRGTEQYFGPGTRLTVT.

The chain has TRBV19 and TRBJ2-5; no definite D call. CDR1 is LNHDA and CDR2 is SQIVND in the germline V gene (reference sequence). Trimming removed 1 base from V and 7 bases from J, with 10 bases in between. This CDR3 region has 13 residues. CDR3 DNA: TGTGCCAGTAGTATAGGTCAATGGAGGACCCAGTACTTC. Amino acids: CASSIGQWRTQYF.

The chain joins TRBV28 to TRBJ1-2; TRBD1 matches 8 bases. This CDR3 has 15 residues. With 2 bases clipped from V and 8 bases from J, the junction kept 10 bases outside the gene matches. Germline assignment: CDR1 MDHEN and CDR2 SYDVKM. CDR3 nucleotide sequence: TGTGCCAGCAGTTTAAGGGACAGGAGGTTGTTGGGCTACACCTTC. Protein sequence: CASSLRDRRLLGYTF.

The chain has TRBV7-2 and TRBJ2-3, with 10 bases lining up with TRBD2. Germline CDR1 is SGHTA and CDR2 is FQGNSA. CDR3 size: 13 residues. V shed 8 bases and J 3 bases; nucleotides not matched to a gene: 2. The CDR3 sequence is CASQAGGTDTQYF. DNA for the CDR3: TGTGCCAGCCAAGCGGGAGGGACAGATACGCAGTATTTT.

The chain is built from TRBV9 and TRBJ2-7; D unclear. There are 16 residues in the CDR3. Germline V gene lookup returns CDR1 SGDLS and CDR2 YYNGEE. V was clipped by 4 bases and J by 0 bases, with 17 bases between them. In nucleotides, the CDR3 is TGTGCCAGCAGCTCGGGTCTAGGTGAGCACTCCTACGAGCAGTACTTC. As protein: CASSSGLGEHSYEQYF.

The V call is TRBV28, the J call TRBJ1-1, with D perhaps TRBD1 (5 bases). The germline CDR1 and CDR2 sequences are MDHEN and SYDVKM. Trimming took off 3 bases at V and 4 bases at J, with 12 bases between the two ends. The CDR3 sequence is 14 residues long. For the CDR3, the DNA is TGTGCCAGCAGTTTCACCGGGGGTTTCACTGAAGCTTTCTTT. This gives the protein CASSFTGGFTEAFF.